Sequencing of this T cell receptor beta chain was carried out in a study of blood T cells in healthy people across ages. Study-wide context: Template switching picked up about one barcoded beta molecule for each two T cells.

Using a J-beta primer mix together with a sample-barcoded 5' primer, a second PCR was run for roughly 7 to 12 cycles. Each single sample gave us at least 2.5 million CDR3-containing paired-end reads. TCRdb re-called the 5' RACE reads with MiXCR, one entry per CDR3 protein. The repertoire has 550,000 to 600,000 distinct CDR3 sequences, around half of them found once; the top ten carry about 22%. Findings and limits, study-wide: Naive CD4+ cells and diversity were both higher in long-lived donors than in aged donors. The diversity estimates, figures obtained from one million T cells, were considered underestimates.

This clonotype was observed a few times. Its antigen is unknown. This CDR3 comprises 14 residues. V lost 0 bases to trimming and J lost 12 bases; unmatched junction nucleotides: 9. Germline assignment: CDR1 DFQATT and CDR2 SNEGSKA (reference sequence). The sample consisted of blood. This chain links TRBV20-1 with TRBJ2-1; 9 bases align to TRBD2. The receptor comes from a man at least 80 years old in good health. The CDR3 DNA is TGCAGTGCTAGAGAGGGGACTAGCAGGTGTTCGCAGTTCTTC. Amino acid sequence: CSAREGTSRCSQFF.